A few counts support the clone carrying this T cell receptor (beta chain). What it binds is unknown. TCRdb independently ran MiXCR on the reads; one entry per CDR3 protein. The sample comprises roughly 570,000 distinct CDR3 sequences, just under 40% of which are singletons, and roughly 50% rests with the top ten. Germline CDR1 reads MNHNS; CDR2 reads SASEGT. There are 14 residues in the CDR3. V was shortened by 5 bases and J by 4 bases, with 9 bases between the two germline ends. This entry belongs to a study of T cell repertoires in cytomegalovirus infection. Background on the study: Both CMV infection and a matching HLA type were indicated by public TCR beta signatures.

Sequenced here: cultured PBMCs, sampled from culture after CMV antigen stimulation. V and J are TRBV6-1 and TRBJ2-6, with unresolved D. The TCR sequence derives from a human donor in good health (CMV status not recorded). Some clones in this sample may be carry-over from other donors' samples. The chain's CDR3 is CASSPRLGANVLTF. The DNA for the CDR3 is TGTGCCAGCAGTCCACGACTCGGGGCCAACGTCCTGACTTTC.